The T cell receptor (beta chain) described here comes from a study of T-cell reconstitution after alpha-beta-depleted transplantation in children. This clonotype has more than one count but fewer than ten. This sample's TCRbeta library carried unique molecular identifier barcodes. TCRdb independently ran MiXCR on the PCR reads; one entry per CDR3 protein. The top ten clones hold approximately 38% of a sample with roughly 350,000 distinct CDR3 sequences, about 17% of them seen once. V shed 5 bases, J shed 2 bases, and the junction held 6 bases outside the gene matches. Germline assignment: CDR1 SEHNR and CDR2 FQNEAQ (reference sequence). This CDR3 has 15 amino acids.

This clonotype was obtained from a male patient aged 2-9 years who had a stem cell transplant for acute lymphoblastic leukemia, so the T cells may come from the graft donor. The specimen comprised PBMCs, mostly from graft donor cells, sampled 360 days after TCRalphabeta/CD19-depleted stem cell transplant. The chain carries TRBV7-9 and TRBJ1-3; the match to TRBD1 covers 7 bases. CDR3 region: CASSHDRATGNTIYF. CDR3 DNA sequence: TGTGCCAGCAGCCACGACAGGGCAACTGGAAACACCATATATTTT.